A selection of T cell receptor beta chains follows, all from one sample in a study of CD8+ T cells in alopecia areata. Data came from immunoSEQ multiplex PCR; TCRdb stores just in-frame clones and leaves some out. The repertoire includes over 150,000 clones, about 53% of them detected once, and 9.5% to 14% sits in the top ten. The source was CD8+ T cells sorted from blood, collected at week 24, from a patient treated with tofacitinib. The receptors originated from a human donor with alopecia areata. Each CDR3 is given with its conserved first and last residue. A D gene is named only where the DNA matches it firmly. The size field is filled for only some rows; it gives once, few, many or a size class.

>TRBD2|TRBJ2-3|TRBV7-7|NA
TGTGCCACTAAGACTAGCGGGGGGACAGATACGCAGTATTTT
CATKTSGGTDTQYF
>TRBD2|TRBJ2-3|TRBV10-3|NA
TGTGCCATCAGTCCGGAAGGACTAGACAGCACAGATACGCAGTATTTT
CAISPEGLDSTDTQYF
>TRBD2|TRBJ2-7|TRBV7-2|NA
TGTGCCAGCAGCCTACCACTAGCGGGGGGGACTAGCTCCTACGAGCAGTACTTC
CASSLPLAGGTSSYEQYF
>NA|TRBJ2-7|TRBV4-1|NA
TGCGCCAGCAGCCAAAGCCACGAGCAGTACTTC
CASSQSHEQYF
>NA|TRBJ1-1|TRBV4-1|NA
TGCGCCAGCAGCCAAGGCGGGGTGAACACTGAAGCTTTCTTT
CASSQGGVNTEAFF
>NA|TRBJ2-7|TRBV12-5|few
TGTGCTAGTGGGGGGGCGGACTACGAGCAGTACTTC
CASGGADYEQYF
>TRBD1|TRBJ2-7|TRBV7-3|few
TGTGCCAGCAGCGCGAGGCTTGGACAGGGGGAGGGCTACGAGCAGTACTTC
CASSARLGQGEGYEQYF
>TRBD1|TRBJ2-7|TRBV30|once
TGTGCCTGGAGTATCCATACAGGGGCCGAGCAGTACTTC
CAWSIHTGAEQYF
>NA|TRBJ1-2|TRBV30|NA
TGTGCCTGGAGTTCTAGTTCTGGCGGCTACACCTTC
CAWSSSSGGYTF
>NA|TRBJ1-1|TRBV5-1|NA
TGCGCCAGCGCAGCCTTCAGTCCTAGGACGGGGAACACTGAAGCTTTCTTT
CASAAFSPRTGNTEAFF
>NA|TRBJ2-2|TRBV30|NA
TGTGCCTGGAGTGGCCAGAACACCGGGGAGCTGTTTTTT
CAWSGQNTGELFF
>NA|TRBJ1-6|TRBV15|NA
TGTGCCACCAGCAGAGAACGGGGATGGAATTCACCCCTCCACTTT
CATSRERGWNSPLHF
>NA|TRBJ1-1|TRBV15|once
TGTGCCACCAGCAGAAGGCTTCAGGGGTATTCTGAAGCTTTCTTT
CATSRRLQGYSEAFF
>NA|TRBJ1-1|TRBV19|few
TGTGCCAGCAACCTTGGACAGAACACTGAAGCTTTCTTT
CASNLGQNTEAFF
>TRBD1|TRBJ1-4|TRBV4-3|few
TGCGCCAGCAGCTCGGGACAGTCTAATGAAAAACTGTTTTTT
CASSSGQSNEKLFF
>NA|TRBJ1-6|TRBV7-2|few
TGTGCCAGCAGCCTCAGCGGGGTGGACTCCTATAATTCACCCCTCCACTTT
CASSLSGVDSYNSPLHF
>TRBD2|TRBJ2-3|TRBV29-1|NA
TGCAGCGTTCTCGGGGGGGCCCCAGATACGCAGTATTTT
CSVLGGAPDTQYF
>NA|TRBJ1-4|TRBV29-1|few
TGCAGCGTTGAAGAGGGACCAACTAATGAAAAACTGTTTTTT
CSVEEGPTNEKLFF
>NA|TRBJ2-3|TRBV6-5|NA
TGTGCCAGCAGTTACGAACGAGATAGCACAGATACGCAGTATTTT
CASSYERDSTDTQYF
>TRBD1|TRBJ2-6|TRBV7-6|few
TGTGCCAGCAGCTTCCGGGACAGGGGCCCTGGGGCCAACGTCCTGACTTTC
CASSFRDRGPGANVLTF
>NA|TRBJ2-3|TRBV30|few
TGTGCCTGGAGTTTGGGGGCGAGAGATACGCAGTATTTT
CAWSLGARDTQYF
>TRBD1|TRBJ2-2|TRBV4-3|NA
TGCGCCAGCAGCCAACTGACAGGGGTAAACGGGGAGCTGTTTTTT
CASSQLTGVNGELFF
>TRBD1|TRBJ1-2|TRBV29-1|few
TGCAGCGTTCCCCGACAGGGAGATAACTATGGCTACACCTTC
CSVPRQGDNYGYTF
>TRBD2|TRBJ2-1|TRBV5-1|NA
TGCGCCAGCAGCCCGACTAGCGGGGGGGCCGGTGAGCAGTTCTTC
CASSPTSGGAGEQFF
>NA|TRBJ1-1|TRBV6-5|NA
TGTGCCAGCAGTCCCTCAGGGACGGGAGCTTTCTTT
CASSPSGTGAFF
>NA|TRBJ2-7|TRBV30|NA
TGTGCTTACCAGACCCGACCCTACGAGCAGTACTTC
CAYQTRPYEQYF
>NA|TRBJ2-1|TRBV19|NA
TGTGCCAGTAGTATAGGCTGGCAGGAGCAGTTCTTC
CASSIGWQEQFF
>NA|TRBJ2-2|TRBV27|NA
TGTGCCAGCAAGGTTCGGGCGAACACCGGGGAGCTGTTTTTT
CASKVRANTGELFF
>TRBD2|TRBJ2-3|TRBV6-6|few
TGTGCCAGCAGTCATAGCGGGGGGGACCCGGATACGCAGTATTTT
CASSHSGGDPDTQYF
>NA|TRBJ1-1|TRBV29-1|few
TGCAGCGCGGGCGGGACTGAAGCTTTCTTT
CSAGGTEAFF
>NA|TRBJ1-4|TRBV7-9|NA
TGTGCCAGTCGCGCAGGGGATAATGAAAAACTGTTTTTT
CASRAGDNEKLFF
>NA|TRBJ2-1|TRBV4-3|NA
TGCGCCAGCAGCCAAGATGGAGGCGTGAGCAACAATGAGCAGTTCTTC
CASSQDGGVSNNEQFF
>TRBD2|TRBJ2-5|TRBV27|NA
TGTGCCAGCAGTTTACTAGGGACTAGCGGGGGTATAACCCAAGAGACCCAGTACTTC
CASSLLGTSGGITQETQYF
>NA|TRBJ1-6|TRBV2|NA
TGTGCCAGCAGCGCCCGACGGCTGAGTGAAGGGTATAATTCACCCCTCCACTTT
CASSARRLSEGYNSPLHF
>NA|TRBJ2-7|TRBV2|NA
TGTGCCAGCAGCGAATTAACAGGGTACGAGCAGTACTTC
CASSELTGYEQYF
>NA|TRBJ1-2|TRBV12-5|few
TGTGCTAGTGACGAAGGGAGTCGCTATGGCTACACCTTC
CASDEGSRYGYTF
>NA|TRBJ2-1|TRBV29-1|few
TGCAGCGTTCCCCGTGGGGAAGTAAGATCCTACAATGAGCAGTTCTTC
CSVPRGEVRSYNEQFF
>NA|TRBJ1-1|TRBV13|NA
TGTGCCAGCAGCTATAATAACAGGAACACTGAAGCTTTCTTT
CASSYNNRNTEAFF
>TRBD1|TRBJ1-2|TRBV29-1|NA
TGCAGCGTCGATGGACAGGGTACTAACTATGGCTACACCTTC
CSVDGQGTNYGYTF
>NA|TRBJ1-3|TRBV30|NA
TGTGCCTGGAGTGTACGACCGGGAGTGCCTGGAAACACCATATATTTT
CAWSVRPGVPGNTIYF
>NA|TRBJ2-7|TRBV29-1|few
TGCAGCGTTGAAGCCCAATTGGGGGGAGGAGGGTACGAGCAGTACTTC
CSVEAQLGGGGYEQYF
>NA|TRBJ2-7|TRBV29-1|few
TGCAGCGTTGGCGGCGGGAACTCCTACGAGCAGTACTTC
CSVGGGNSYEQYF
>NA|TRBJ1-6|TRBV5-1|once
TGCGCCAGCAGCTTGTCGAACGGCCATAATTCACCCCTCCACTTT
CASSLSNGHNSPLHF
>NA|TRBJ2-1|TRBV2|few
TGTGCAACCTCTAGGGGAGTCAATGAGCAGTTCTTC
CATSRGVNEQFF
>NA|TRBJ1-4|TRBV4-3|few
TGCGCCAGCAGCCAAGGCCGTGAAAAACTGTTTTTT
CASSQGREKLFF
>NA|TRBJ2-7|TRBV11-3|NA
TGTGCCAGCAGCTTAGACAATAAGGGGGGTTCCTACGAGCAGTACTTC
CASSLDNKGGSYEQYF
>NA|TRBJ1-1|TRBV19|NA
TGTGCCAGTAGTATGCCGAACACTGAAGCTTTCTTT
CASSMPNTEAFF
>TRBD2|TRBJ2-7|TRBV27|NA
TGTGCCAGCAGTTACGGGGGGGGCGTCTACGAGCAGTACTTC
CASSYGGGVYEQYF
>TRBD1|TRBJ2-1|TRBV11-2|once
TGTGCCAGCAGCTTGAACCGGGACAGATACAATGAGCAGTTCTTC
CASSLNRDRYNEQFF
>NA|TRBJ2-2|TRBV29-1|NA
TGCAGCGTTGAACTAGATCCTGGGAGGGAGCTGTTTTTT
CSVELDPGRELFF
>TRBD1|TRBJ2-7|TRBV30|once
TGTGCCTGGAGTGCCTCCGGGGACAGGGGAGGAGGGCAGTACTTC
CAWSASGDRGGGQYF
>NA|TRBJ2-1|TRBV2|NA
TGTGCCAGCAGTAACCGCGTCGGTGAGCAGTTCTTC
CASSNRVGEQFF
>NA|TRBJ1-4|TRBV9|few
TGTGCCAGCAGCAATGACTCTGGGAATGAAAAACTGTTTTTT
CASSNDSGNEKLFF
>NA|TRBJ1-5|TRBV4-3|NA
TGCGCCAGCAGCCAAGTGGGTGGGGACAATCAGCCCCAGCATTTT
CASSQVGGDNQPQHF
>NA|TRBJ2-2|TRBV4-3|NA
TGCGCCAGCAGCCAAGATATTATAGTCCGGGAGCTGTTTTTT
CASSQDIIVRELFF
>NA|TRBJ1-1|TRBV4-1|NA
TGCGCCAGCAGGCAGGGGAACACTGAAGCTTTCTTT
CASRQGNTEAFF
>NA|TRBJ2-7|TRBV4-2|NA
TGTGCCAGCAGCCAAGCCAAGGTCCCATCGAGCTCCTACGAGCAGTACTTC
CASSQAKVPSSSYEQYF